This T cell receptor (beta chain) is drawn from a study of T cell responses to AZD1222 COVID-19 vaccine listed by TCRdb under 2021. Regarding the study in general: Because spike-specific TCR depth and breadth did not differ between the two schedules, AZD1222 recipients who got a second dose at roughly 4 weeks were pooled with those who got a second dose at roughly 12 weeks. TCR sequencing was performed for roughly 250 trial participants, of whom around 210 were given two doses of AZD1222 and roughly 25 were given two doses of MenACWY control vaccine. Trial participants were enrolled by age into subgroups of 18-55, 56-69 and 70-plus years, and around 150, 29 and 61 TCR-sequenced participants, respectively, were included in these subgroups.

Study-level results and caveats: Participants were mostly white British and included more females than males, and it was suggested by the authors that clonal diversity may have been underestimated. Because no day 14 peak-response samples were available, repertoires were characterized only after the peak T cell response. After two AZD1222 doses, both the breadth and the depth of spike-specific TCRs were significantly higher than at day 0 and than in MenACWY recipients. Conclusions about previously exposed vaccinees were limited because only 6 or 7 AZD1222 recipients were SARS-CoV-2 seropositive at baseline. Reportedly, close to half of the unique spike-specific TCRs recognized epitopes lying outside the regions that are mutated in the B.1.351 and B.1.1.7 variants. The whole spike protein was spanned by vaccine-associated CD4 TCRs, and dominant responses were seen in regions 160-218 and 743-854. In the small 56-69-year group, the increase in depth fell short of significance, most likely because of low power.

The time point label, as the study defines it: baseline before first vaccination. Vaccinee samples came from UK trials COV001 and COV002, including a single-blind randomized controlled phase 2/3 trial of AZD1222 (ChAdOx1 nCoV-19) in healthy adults. For TCRbeta chain sequencing, PBMC samples were collected from trial participants at day 0 and at day 28 after the second dose. The CDR3 regions of human TCRbeta chains were subjected to immunosequencing. For the original study's pipeline: TCRs in the repertoires were matched against a reference library of SARS-CoV-2-specific TCRs that had been generated with the MIRA antigen-specificity platform. Breadth was defined as the fraction of unique TCRs that were SARS-CoV-2-associated, and depth was defined as the fraction of total T cells that were SARS-CoV-2-associated. Each spike-specific TCR was assigned to its reactive spike region and to a CD4 or CD8 class using the MIRA data. Log10-transformed breadth and depth values were compared by one-way ANOVA with Sidak's multiple comparisons tests. TCRdb provides this immuneACCESS table in a form limited to in-frame rearrangements. Some clones are lacking; in checked studies, under half of them reflect an unresolved V gene, and why the rest are absent is not known. V, J and clone size are those of that table, while D and trimming were read from the DNA. For this sample there are fewer than 100,000 clones; 70% to 90% appear just once. Around an eighth of the sample belongs to the ten largest clones.

A remark on this clone: The antigen it binds to is not known. Base qualities were left out, and no much larger clone turns up one base away.

CDR1 and CDR2, looked up from the germline V gene, are SGHAT and FQNNGV. The CDR3 holds 16 amino acids from the cysteine to the phenylalanine. The CDR3 DNA has 48 bases and is translated from base 1. V loses 4 bases, J loses 6 bases, and the germline ends lie 20 bases apart. Recombination connected TRBV11-2 to TRBJ2-3; the D match is possibly TRBD1 or TRBD2, with 7 bases aligned in each. This TCR came from an adult in good health. The material sequenced was peripheral blood, taken on day 0 of AZD1222 vaccination. CDR3 protein: CASSSLPGGGGDTQYF. The DNA is TGTGCCAGCAGCTCTCTCCCAGGGGGGGGAGGGGATACGCAGTATTTT.